The clone carrying this TCR beta chain was seen a few times. CDR3 length: 16 residues. Germline loops: CDR1 SGHVS, CDR2 FNYEAQ. J gave up 0 bases and V 5 bases, and 6 bases lay outside the gene matches. The sample belongs to a study of radiation and T cells in renal cell carcinoma. Documented time point: blood 4 weeks post-SBRT, at nephrectomy. Treatment reported: 15 Gy SBRT to primary tumor, nephrectomy 4 weeks later. This renal cell carcinoma was of the clear cell type. Sequencing used immunoSEQ multiplex PCR; TCRdb keeps in-frame clones, though not all of them. The table lists around 180,000 clones, 88% of them singletons.

The clonotype comes from a woman aged 45-65 years with renal cell carcinoma. The material sequenced was blood, taken from a patient whose treatment included radiotherapy and nephrectomy. J is TRBJ1-3 and V is TRBV7-6, with 8 bases identical to TRBD1. The CDR3 sequence is CASSALDRGSGNTIYF. The CDR3 DNA reads as TGTGCCAGCAGCGCGCTAGACAGGGGCTCTGGAAACACCATATATTTT.